This TCR beta chain was recorded in a study of CD8 T cells in ankylosing spondylitis. Study-wide points: Within peripheral blood, clones linked to disease were CD8+ and relatively rare.

As regards this clonotype: Its cognate antigen is unknown.

The CDR3 totals 14 residues. Germline V CDR1 and CDR2: MNHNS, SASEGT. J lost 4 bases, V lost 7 bases, and 6 bases had no gene match. Each CDR3 protein gets one entry after TCRdb re-called the 5' RACE reads with MiXCR. The sample comprises just over 300,000 distinct CDR3 sequences, less than 25% of which are singletons, and 3% to 4% rests with the top ten. The sequence derives from a female donor with ankylosing spondylitis or in good health (not recorded which). The V and J genes are TRBV6-1 and TRBJ2-7, with TRBD2 matching 11 bases. The sequencing input was blood, either unsorted or a sorted T cell fraction (not recorded which). The CDR3 loop reads CASTRLAGGYEQYF. The CDR3 nucleotides are TGTGCCAGCACTCGTCTAGCGGGGGGATACGAGCAGTACTTC.